Here is one TCR beta chain with its context. Its target is not known. V shed 2 bases, J shed 6 bases, and the junction held 4 bases outside the gene matches. Germline CDR1 and CDR2: SGHNT and YYREEE (reference sequence). The CDR3 is 13 residues long. The data belong to a study of glioma-infiltrating T cells after dendritic cell vaccination. The study, taken as a whole, reports: Survival was not directly related to TCR clonality in these patients.

This table comes from immunoSEQ multiplex PCR, and its TCRdb copy is limited to in-frame clones, with some not included. The sample has roughly 51,000 clones; over 75% are singletons. This receptor was taken from a human donor with glioblastoma. Sequences were derived from blood, sampled before dendritic cell vaccination. The V gene is TRBV5-4, the J gene TRBJ2-7; 8 nucleotides line up with TRBD2. For the CDR3, the DNA is TGTGCCAGCAGCTTCACCGGGAGGGGCGAGCAGTACTTC. Its protein product is CASSFTGRGEQYF.